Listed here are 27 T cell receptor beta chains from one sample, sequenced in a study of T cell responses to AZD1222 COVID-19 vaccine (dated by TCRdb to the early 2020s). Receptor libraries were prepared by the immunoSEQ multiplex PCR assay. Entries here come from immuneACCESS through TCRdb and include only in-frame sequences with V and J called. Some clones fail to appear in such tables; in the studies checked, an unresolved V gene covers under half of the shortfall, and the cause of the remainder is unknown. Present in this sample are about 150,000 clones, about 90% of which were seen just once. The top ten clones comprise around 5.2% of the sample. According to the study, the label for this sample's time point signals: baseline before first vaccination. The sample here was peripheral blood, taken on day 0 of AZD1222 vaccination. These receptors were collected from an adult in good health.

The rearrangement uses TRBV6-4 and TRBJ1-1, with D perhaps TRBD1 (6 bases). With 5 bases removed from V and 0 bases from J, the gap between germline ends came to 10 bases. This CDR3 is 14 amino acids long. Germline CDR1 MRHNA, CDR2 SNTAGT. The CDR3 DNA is TGTGCCAGCAGTTTCGACAGGTTGAACACTGAAGCTTTCTTT. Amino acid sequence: CASSFDRLNTEAFF.

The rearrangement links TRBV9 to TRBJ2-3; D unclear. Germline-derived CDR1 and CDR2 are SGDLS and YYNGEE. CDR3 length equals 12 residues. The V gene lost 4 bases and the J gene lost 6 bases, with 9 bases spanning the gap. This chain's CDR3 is CASSPIGDTQYF. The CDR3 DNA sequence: TGTGCCAGCAGCCCCATAGGGGATACGCAGTATTTT. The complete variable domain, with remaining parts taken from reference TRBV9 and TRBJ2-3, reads DSGVTQTPKHLITATGQRVTLRCSPRSGDLSVYWYQQSLDQGLQFLIQYYNGEERAKGNILERFSAQQFPDLHSELNLSSLELGDSALYFCASSPIGDTQYFGPGTRLTVL.

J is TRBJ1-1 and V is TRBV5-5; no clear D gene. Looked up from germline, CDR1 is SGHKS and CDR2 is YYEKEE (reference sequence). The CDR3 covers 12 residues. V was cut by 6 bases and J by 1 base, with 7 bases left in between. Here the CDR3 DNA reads TGTGCCAGCACCACCAGGAACACTGAAGCTTTCTTT. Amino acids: CASTTRNTEAFF.

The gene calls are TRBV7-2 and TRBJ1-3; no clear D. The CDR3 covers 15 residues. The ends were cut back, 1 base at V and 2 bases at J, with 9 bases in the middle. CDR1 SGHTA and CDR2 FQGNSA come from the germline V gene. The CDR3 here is CASSLDRGTGNTIYF. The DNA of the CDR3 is TGTGCCAGCAGCTTAGATAGAGGGACTGGAAACACCATATATTTT.

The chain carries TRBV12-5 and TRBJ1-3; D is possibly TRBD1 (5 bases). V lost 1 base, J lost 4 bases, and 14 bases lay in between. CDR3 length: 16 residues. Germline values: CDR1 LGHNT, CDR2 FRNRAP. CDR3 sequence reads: CASGLGAGPGGNTIYF. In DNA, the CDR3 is TGTGCTAGTGGTTTGGGCGCGGGGCCGGGGGGAAACACCATATATTTT.

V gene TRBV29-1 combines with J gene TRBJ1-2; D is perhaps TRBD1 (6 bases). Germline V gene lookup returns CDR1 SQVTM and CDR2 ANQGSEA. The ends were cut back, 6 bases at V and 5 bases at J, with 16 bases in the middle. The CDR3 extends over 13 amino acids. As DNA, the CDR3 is TGCAGCGTCCTGGTCCGGGACACGTATGGCTACACCTTC. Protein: CSVLVRDTYGYTF. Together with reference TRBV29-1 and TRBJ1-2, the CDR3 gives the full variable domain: SAVISQKPSRDICQRGTSLTIQCQVDSQVTMMFWYRQQPGQSLTLIATANQGSEATYESGFVIDKFPISRPNLTFSTLTVSNMSPEDSSIYLCSVLVRDTYGYTFGSGTRLTVV.

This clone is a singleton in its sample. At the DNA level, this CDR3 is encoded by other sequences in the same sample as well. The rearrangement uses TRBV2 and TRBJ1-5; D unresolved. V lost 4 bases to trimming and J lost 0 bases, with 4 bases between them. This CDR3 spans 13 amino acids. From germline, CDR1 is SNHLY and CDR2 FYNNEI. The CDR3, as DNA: TGTGCCAGCAGTGGGGATAGCAATCAGCCCCAGCATTTT. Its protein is CASSGDSNQPQHF.

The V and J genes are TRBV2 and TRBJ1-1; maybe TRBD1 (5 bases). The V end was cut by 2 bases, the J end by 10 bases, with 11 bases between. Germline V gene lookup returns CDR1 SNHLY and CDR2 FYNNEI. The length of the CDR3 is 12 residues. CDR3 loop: CASSEQGPGAFF. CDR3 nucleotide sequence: TGTGCCAGCAGTGAACAGGGTCCTGGAGCTTTCTTT.

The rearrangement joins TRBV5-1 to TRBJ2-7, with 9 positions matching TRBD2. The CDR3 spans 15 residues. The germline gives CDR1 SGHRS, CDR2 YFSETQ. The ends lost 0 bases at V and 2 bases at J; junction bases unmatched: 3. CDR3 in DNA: TGCGCCAGCAGCTTGGGACTAGCGGTTCCCTACGAGCAGTACTTC. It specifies CASSLGLAVPYEQYF. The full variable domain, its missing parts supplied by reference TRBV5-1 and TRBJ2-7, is KAGVTQTPRYLIKTRGQQVTLSCSPISGHRSVSWYQQTPGQGLQFLFEYFSETQRNKGNFPGRFSGRQFSNSRSEMNVSTLELGDSALYLCASSLGLAVPYEQYFGPGTRLTVT.

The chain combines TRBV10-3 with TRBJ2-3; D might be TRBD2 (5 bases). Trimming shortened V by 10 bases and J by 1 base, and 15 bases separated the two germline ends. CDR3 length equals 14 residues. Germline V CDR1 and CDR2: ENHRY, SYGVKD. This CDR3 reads CATHWAEGTDTQYF. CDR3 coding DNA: TGTGCCACTCACTGGGCGGAGGGCACAGATACGCAGTATTTT.

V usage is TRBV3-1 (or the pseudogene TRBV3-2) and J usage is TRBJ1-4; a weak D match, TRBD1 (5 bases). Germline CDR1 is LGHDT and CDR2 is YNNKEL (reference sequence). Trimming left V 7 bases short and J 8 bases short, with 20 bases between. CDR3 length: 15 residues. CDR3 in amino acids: CASNPSGTSTEKLFF. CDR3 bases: TGTGCCAGCAACCCCTCCGGGACCTCGACCGAAAAACTGTTTTTT.

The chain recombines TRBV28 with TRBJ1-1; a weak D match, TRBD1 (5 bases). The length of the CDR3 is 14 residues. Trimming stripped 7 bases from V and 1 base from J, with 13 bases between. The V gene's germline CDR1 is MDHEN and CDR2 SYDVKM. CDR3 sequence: CASTGLPPNTEAFF. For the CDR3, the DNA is TGTGCCAGCACAGGGTTACCACCGAACACTGAAGCTTTCTTT.

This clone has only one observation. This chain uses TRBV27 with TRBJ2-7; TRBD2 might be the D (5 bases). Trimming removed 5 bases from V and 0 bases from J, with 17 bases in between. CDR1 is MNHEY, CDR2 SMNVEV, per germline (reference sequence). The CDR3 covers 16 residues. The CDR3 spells CASSPITLRDSYEQYF. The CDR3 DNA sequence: TGTGCCAGCAGTCCTATAACTCTGAGGGACTCCTACGAGCAGTACTTC.

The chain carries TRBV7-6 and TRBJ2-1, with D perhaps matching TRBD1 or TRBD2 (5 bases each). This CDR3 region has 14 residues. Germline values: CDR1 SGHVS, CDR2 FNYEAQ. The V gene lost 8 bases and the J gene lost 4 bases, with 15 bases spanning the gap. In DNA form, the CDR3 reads TGTGCCAGCGCCGGGGCGGGCCCTTACAATGAGCAGTTCTTC. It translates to CASAGAGPYNEQFF.

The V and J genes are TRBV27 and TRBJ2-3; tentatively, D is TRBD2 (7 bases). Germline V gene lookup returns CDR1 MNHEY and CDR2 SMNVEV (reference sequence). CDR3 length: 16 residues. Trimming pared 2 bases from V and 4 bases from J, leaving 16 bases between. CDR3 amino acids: CASSLNAGEGADTQYF. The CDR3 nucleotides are TGTGCCAGCAGTTTAAATGCAGGGGAGGGGGCAGATACGCAGTATTTT.

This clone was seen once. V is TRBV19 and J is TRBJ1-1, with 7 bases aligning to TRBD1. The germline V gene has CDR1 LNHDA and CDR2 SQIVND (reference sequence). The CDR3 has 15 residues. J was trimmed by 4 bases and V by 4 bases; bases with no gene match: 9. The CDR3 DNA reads TGTGCCAGTAGTAAAGGAGAGGGGGCCTTCACTGAAGCTTTCTTT. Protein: CASSKGEGAFTEAFF.

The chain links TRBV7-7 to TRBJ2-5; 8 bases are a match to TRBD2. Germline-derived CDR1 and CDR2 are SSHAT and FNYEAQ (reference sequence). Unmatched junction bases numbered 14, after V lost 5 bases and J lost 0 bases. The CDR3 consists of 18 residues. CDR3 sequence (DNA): TGTGCCAGCAGCAGCAGCCCCACTAGCGGAGCGTACCAAGAGACCCAGTACTTC. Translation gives CASSSSPTSGAYQETQYF.

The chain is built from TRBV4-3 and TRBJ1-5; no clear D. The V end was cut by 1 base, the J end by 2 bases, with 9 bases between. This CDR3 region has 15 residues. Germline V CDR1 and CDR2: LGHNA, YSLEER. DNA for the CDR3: TGCGCCAGCAGCCAAGGCGTATTAGGCAATCAGCCCCAGCATTTT. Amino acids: CASSQGVLGNQPQHF.

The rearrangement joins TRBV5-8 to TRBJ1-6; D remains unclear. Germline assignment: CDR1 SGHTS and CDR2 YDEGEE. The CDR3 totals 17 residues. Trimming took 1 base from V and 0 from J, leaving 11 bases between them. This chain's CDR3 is CASSLSNSASYNSPLHF. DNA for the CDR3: TGTGCCAGCAGCTTGTCCAACTCGGCCTCCTATAATTCACCCCTCCACTTT. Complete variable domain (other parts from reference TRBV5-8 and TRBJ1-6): EAGVTQSPTHLIKTRGQQATLRCSPISGHTSVYWYQQALGLGLQFLLWYDEGEERNRGNFPPRFSGRQFPNYSSELNVNALELEDSALYLCASSLSNSASYNSPLHFGNGTRLTVT.

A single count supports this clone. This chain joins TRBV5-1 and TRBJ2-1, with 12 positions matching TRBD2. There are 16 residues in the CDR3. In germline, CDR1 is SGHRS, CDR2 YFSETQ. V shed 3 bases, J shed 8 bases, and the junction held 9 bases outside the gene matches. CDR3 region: CASSSLTSGRVYEQFF. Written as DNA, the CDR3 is TGCGCCAGCAGCTCCTTGACTAGCGGGAGAGTCTATGAGCAGTTCTTC.

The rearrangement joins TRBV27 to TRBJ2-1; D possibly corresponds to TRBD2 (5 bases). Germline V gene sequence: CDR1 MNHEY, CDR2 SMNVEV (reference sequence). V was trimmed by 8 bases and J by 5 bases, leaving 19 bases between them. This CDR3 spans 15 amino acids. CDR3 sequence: CASLSPSVGDNEQFF. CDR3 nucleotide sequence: TGTGCCAGCCTCTCTCCTTCCGTGGGAGACAATGAGCAGTTCTTC.

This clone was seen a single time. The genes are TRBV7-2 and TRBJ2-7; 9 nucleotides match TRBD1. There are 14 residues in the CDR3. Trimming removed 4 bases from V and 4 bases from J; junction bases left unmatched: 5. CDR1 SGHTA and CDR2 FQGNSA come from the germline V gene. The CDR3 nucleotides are TGTGCCAGCAGCTCCCCGGGACAGGGTTACGAGCAGTACTTC. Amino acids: CASSSPGQGYEQYF.

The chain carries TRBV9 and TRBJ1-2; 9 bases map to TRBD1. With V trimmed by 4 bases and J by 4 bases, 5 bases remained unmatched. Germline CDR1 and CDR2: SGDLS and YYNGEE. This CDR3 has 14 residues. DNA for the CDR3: TGTGCCAGCAGCCCCGGGACAGGGTTCTATGGCTACACCTTC. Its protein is CASSPGTGFYGYTF.

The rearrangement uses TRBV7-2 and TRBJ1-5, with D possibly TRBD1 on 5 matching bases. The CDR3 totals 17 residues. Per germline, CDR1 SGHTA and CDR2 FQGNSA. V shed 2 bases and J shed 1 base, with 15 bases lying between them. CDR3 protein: CASSLFAGAASNQPQHF. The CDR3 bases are TGTGCCAGCAGCTTATTCGCTGGGGCAGCGAGCAATCAGCCCCAGCATTTT.

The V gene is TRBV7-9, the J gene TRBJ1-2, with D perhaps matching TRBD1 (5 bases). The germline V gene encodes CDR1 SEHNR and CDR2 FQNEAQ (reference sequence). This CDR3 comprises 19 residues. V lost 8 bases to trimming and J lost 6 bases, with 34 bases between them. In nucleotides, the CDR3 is TGTGCCAGCGCCCCGCCCTTCTTAGGCGGGGGAACAGTAATCGATGGCTACACCTTC. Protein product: CASAPPFLGGGTVIDGYTF.

The CDR3 region has the DNA TGTGCCAGTACCGCTGCGTCGGGTTTCGGGGAGCTGTTTTTT. Translating it yields CASTAASGFGELFF. The V call is TRBV19, the J call TRBJ2-2; D not certain. V was clipped by 7 bases and J by 7 bases, with 16 bases between them. The CDR3 covers 14 residues. CDR1 is LNHDA, CDR2 SQIVND, per germline (reference sequence).

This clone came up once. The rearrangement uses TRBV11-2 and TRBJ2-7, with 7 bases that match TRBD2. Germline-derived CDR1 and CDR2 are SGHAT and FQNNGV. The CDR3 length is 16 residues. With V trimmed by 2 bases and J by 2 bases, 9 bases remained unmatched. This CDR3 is CASSLSGTTNAYEQYF. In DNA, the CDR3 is TGTGCCAGCAGCTTATCGGGGACTACCAATGCCTACGAGCAGTACTTC. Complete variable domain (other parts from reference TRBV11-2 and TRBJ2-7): EAGVAQSPRYKIIEKRQSVAFWCNPISGHATLYWYQQILGQGPKLLIQFQNNGVVDDSQLPKDRFSAERLKGVDSTLKIQPAKLEDSAVYLCASSLSGTTNAYEQYFGPGTRLTVT.